This paragraph reports one T cell receptor (beta chain). The target antigen is unknown. All donors came from Russia, were Caucasian and healthy, and spanned ages roughly 6 to 95. Extraction of total RNA produced a minimum of 5.5 micrograms from each sample. The V gene's germline CDR1 is SEHNR and CDR2 FQNEAQ (reference sequence). V lost 5 bases and J 7 bases, leaving 18 bases between the germline ends. The CDR3 is made up of 14 amino acids. This entry is derived from a study of blood T cells in healthy people across ages. Notes on the study in general: The long-lived group displayed more naive CD4+ cells, plus higher diversity, than the aged donors did.

A second PCR, run for about 6 to 11 cycles, used a sample-barcoded 5' primer plus a J-beta primer mix. Each cDNA molecule was tagged by a template-switch adaptor with 12 random nucleotides. TCRdb re-derived calls from the 5' RACE reads in MiXCR, one entry per CDR3 protein. The profile shows 1.5 million to 2 million distinct CDR3 sequences, less than 50% of them singletons. The sequencing input was blood. This TCR came from a middle-aged woman in good health. The chain links TRBV7-9 to TRBJ2-7, with a weak D call TRBD2 (6 bases). The CDR3 loop reads CASSAGQVLWEQYF. CDR3 bases: TGTGCCAGCAGCGCGGGGCAGGTCCTCTGGGAGCAGTACTTC.